The 6 T cell receptor beta chains in this list originate from one sample, sequenced in a study of early T cells in non-severe SARS-CoV-2 infection. TCRdb called the 5' RACE reads again in MiXCR, with one record for every CDR3 protein. In the table there are about 57,000 distinct CDR3 sequences, roughly 13% of which are singletons. The sample was whole blood. These receptors were collected from an adult who was a healthcare worker with PCR-confirmed SARS-CoV-2 infection or an uninfected control (not recorded which).

The sample holds many counts of this clonotype. The CDR3, as DNA: TGCGCCAGCAGCTTGTTGTACGGGGCGGATGGCTACACCTTC. It encodes CASSLLYGADGYTF. The chain uses TRBV5-1 and TRBJ1-2, with D possibly TRBD1 on 5 matching bases. This CDR3 region has 14 residues. V was pared by 1 base and J by 6 bases, with 13 bases between. From germline, CDR1 is SGHRS and CDR2 YFSETQ.

This clonotype was seen repeatedly, ten times or more. This sequence joins TRBV11-3 and TRBJ2-1; 10 bases line up with TRBD2. The CDR3 is 17 amino acids. Germline trimming cut 0 bases from V and 5 bases from J; bases unmatched to any gene: 7. Germline assignment: CDR1 SGHNT and CDR2 YENEEA. As DNA, the CDR3 is TGTGCCAGCAGCTTAGAGAGTAGCGGGGGGCTGAACAATGAGCAGTTCTTC. Encoded protein: CASSLESSGGLNNEQFF.

In this sample, this clonotype turned up many times. V usage is TRBV4-3 and J usage is TRBJ1-6, with D unclear. The CDR3 has 15 amino acids. CDR1 is LGHNA and CDR2 is YSLEER in the germline V gene. The V end lost 0 bases, the J end lost 2 bases, and 5 bases lay between the germline ends. The CDR3 reads CASSQETAYNSPLHF. The CDR3 DNA follows: TGCGCCAGCAGCCAAGAGACGGCCTATAATTCACCCCTCCACTTT.

This clonotype was recorded many times. This rearrangement joins TRBV15 to TRBJ1-5; D gene unclear. V lost 3 bases, J lost 2 bases, and 8 bases lay in between. The CDR3 is 14 amino acids. CDR1 is LNHNV and CDR2 is YYDKDF in the germline V gene (reference sequence). As DNA, the CDR3 is TGTGCCACCAGCAGGGAAATGGGCAATCAGCCCCAGCATTTT. Translated, it gives CATSREMGNQPQHF.

This chain connects TRBV29-1 to TRBJ1-2, with D hard to call. Trimming took off 3 bases at V and 4 bases at J, with 12 bases between the two ends. The CDR3 consists of 13 residues. Germline CDR1 is SQVTM and CDR2 is ANQGSEA. DNA of the CDR3: TGCAGCGTTGAGGACGGATCGGGCTATGGCTACACCTTC. Its protein is CSVEDGSGYGYTF.

This clonotype appeared a few times. J is TRBJ2-5 and V is TRBV9, with TRBD2 matching over 7 bases. The CDR3 is 14 amino acids. In germline, CDR1 is SGDLS, CDR2 YYNGEE. V gave up 0 bases and J gave up 5 bases; unmatched junction bases: 4. The CDR3, as DNA: TGTGCCAGCAGCGTAGGGAGCGGGGTTGAGACCCAGTACTTC. It is translated as CASSVGSGVETQYF.